The 20 T cell receptor beta chains below were found in one sample sequenced in a study of blood T cell repertoires in COVID-19. Here immunoSEQ multiplex PCR was the method, and the copy in TCRdb shows in-frame clones only, minus some. The sample lists about 250,000 clones, nearly 90% occurring once. The sequencing sample was made of peripheral blood. These receptors were collected from a man aged 18 to 29 with active or convalescent COVID-19.

This clone has just a few counts. The V and J genes are TRBV19 and TRBJ1-5; 7 bases line up with TRBD1. The CDR3 consists of 15 residues. CDR1 LNHDA and CDR2 SQIVND come from the germline V gene (reference sequence). V was pared by 4 bases and J by 5 bases, with 8 bases of the junction left unmatched. The CDR3 loop reads CASSNRGFGDQPQHF. The CDR3 coding sequence is TGTGCCAGTAGTAACAGGGGTTTCGGGGATCAGCCCCAGCATTTT.

V gene TRBV7-9 combines with J gene TRBJ2-7, with D possibly TRBD2 on 5 matching bases. Germline V lookup: CDR1 SEHNR, CDR2 FQNEAQ (reference sequence). The CDR3 contains 16 residues. V lost 7 bases and J lost 2, with 21 bases in between. The CDR3 is CASIPFRGSAAYEQYF. The CDR3, as DNA: TGTGCCAGCATCCCCTTCCGGGGTTCGGCTGCCTACGAGCAGTACTTC.

The rearrangement links TRBV6-5 to TRBJ1-3, with TRBD1 matching 9 bases. Germline V gene lookup returns CDR1 MNHEY and CDR2 SVGAGI. This CDR3 has 14 residues. V shed 6 bases and J 2 bases; nucleotides not matched to a gene: 2. The chain's CDR3 is CASRRTGAGNTIYF. CDR3 nucleotides: TGTGCCAGCAGAAGGACAGGGGCTGGAAACACCATATATTTT.

This rearrangement joins TRBV7-2 to TRBJ1-5; D remains unclear. The germline gives CDR1 SGHTA, CDR2 FQGNSA. The CDR3 totals 15 residues. The germline V and J ends were trimmed by 6 bases and 0 bases, with 12 bases remaining between them. The CDR3 loop reads CASRSGVYSNQPQHF. The CDR3 bases are TGTGCCAGCAGGTCCGGGGTATATAGCAATCAGCCCCAGCATTTT.

The chain joins TRBV15 to TRBJ1-3, with 7 bases that match TRBD1. CDR3 length: 14 residues. Looked up from germline, CDR1 is LNHNV and CDR2 is YYDKDF (reference sequence). J lost 3 bases, V lost 5 bases, and 4 bases had no gene match. The CDR3 bases are TGTGCCACCAGCGTAAGGACAGGTGGAAACACCATATATTTT. Its protein product is CATSVRTGGNTIYF.

CDR3 bases: TGTGCCTGGGGCCCAGTTACAGGAAACACCATATATTTT. Translation: CAWGPVTGNTIYF. This chain connects TRBV30 to TRBJ1-3; D remains ambiguous. This CDR3 is built from 13 residues. In germline, CDR1 is GTSNPN, CDR2 SVGIG (reference sequence). Trimming removed 5 bases from V and 4 bases from J, with 12 bases in between.

The rearrangement uses TRBV27 and TRBJ1-2, with TRBD1 matching over 9 bases. Germline assignment: CDR1 MNHEY and CDR2 SMNVEV (reference sequence). This CDR3 has 17 amino acids. J lost 5 bases, V lost 5 bases, and 15 bases had no gene match. DNA of the CDR3: TGTGCCAGCAGTCCCGGACCGGGACAGGGTCGGAGGTATGGCTACACCTTC. Its protein product is CASSPGPGQGRRYGYTF.

The chain is built from TRBV2 and TRBJ1-2, with no clear D. V lost 2 bases, J lost 7 bases, and 5 bases lay in between. From germline, CDR1 is SNHLY and CDR2 FYNNEI. The CDR3 spans 11 residues. The CDR3 coding sequence is TGTGCCAGCAGTGAATACGGTGGCTACACCTTC. Its protein is CASSEYGGYTF.

This rearrangement joins TRBV12-3 or TRBV12-4 to TRBJ2-5, with D tentatively TRBD2 (5 bases). The V and J ends lost 6 bases and 5 bases respectively, with 10 bases between them. The length of the CDR3 is 12 residues. The CDR3 nucleotides read TGTGCCAGCAGCCCCTCGGGGGAGACCCAGTACTTC. Amino acids: CASSPSGETQYF.

V and J are TRBV19 and TRBJ1-1; 7 bases align to TRBD1. The CDR3 sequence is 15 residues long. Trimming cost V 5 bases and J 0 bases; bases outside gene matches: 6. Germline lookup yields CDR1 LNHDA and CDR2 SQIVND (reference sequence). For the CDR3, the DNA is TGTGCCAGTAGTCCGAGAGGGGGCCTGAACACTGAAGCTTTCTTT. Translated, it gives CASSPRGGLNTEAFF.

About this clone: Other DNA sequences in the sample encode the same CDR3. The CDR3 sequence is CASSQGSTEAFF. The CDR3 nucleotides are TGCGCCAGCAGCCAGGGCAGCACTGAAGCTTTCTTT. The chain combines TRBV4-3 with TRBJ1-1; D gene uncertain. CDR1 is LGHNA, CDR2 YSLEER, per germline. The CDR3 has 12 residues. V lost 3 bases, J lost 4 bases, and 6 bases lay in between.

The V gene is TRBV14, the J gene TRBJ2-5, with D perhaps TRBD1 (5 bases). This CDR3 spans 14 amino acids. V lost 4 bases and J lost 2, with 11 bases in between. CDR1 is SGHDN, CDR2 FVKESK, per germline. CDR3: CASSLGHLQETQYF. The DNA for the CDR3 is TGTGCCAGCAGCCTCGGACACCTACAAGAGACCCAGTACTTC.

A few counts support this clone. The chain carries TRBV6-2 or TRBV6-3 and TRBJ1-5, with a weak D call TRBD1 (5 bases). CDR1 and CDR2 (germline): MNHEY, SVGEGT. This CDR3 is built from 20 residues. Trimming shortened V by 0 bases and J by 0 bases, and 21 bases separated the two germline ends. CDR3 in amino acids: CASSYSWGRESDYSNQPQHF. DNA for the CDR3: TGTGCCAGCAGTTACTCGTGGGGCAGGGAATCTGATTATAGCAATCAGCCCCAGCATTTT.

The CDR3 is CATDAGTSGTFYNEQFF. The CDR3 nucleotides are TGTGCCACAGACGCCGGGACTAGCGGGACCTTCTACAATGAGCAGTTCTTC. The J gene is TRBJ2-1, the V gene TRBV19; 13 bases match TRBD2. The CDR3 is 17 amino acids. Germline V gene data show CDR1 as LNHDA and CDR2 as SQIVND (reference sequence). V was pared by 10 bases and J by 3 bases, with 12 bases of the junction left unmatched.

The V call is TRBV29-1, the J call TRBJ2-3; D unclear. V was shortened by 8 bases and J by 2 bases, with 5 bases between the two germline ends. The CDR3 has 10 residues. Germline V gene sequence: CDR1 SQVTM, CDR2 ANQGSEA. The DNA for the CDR3 is TGCAGCTCCAACACAGATACGCAGTATTTT. This sequence encodes CSSNTDTQYF.

The chain recombines TRBV5-4 with TRBJ1-2; TRBD1 agrees at 7 bases. J lost 4 bases, V lost 4 bases, and 13 bases had no gene match. Germline V gene data show CDR1 as SGHNT and CDR2 as YYREEE (reference sequence). The CDR3 has 16 amino acids. The CDR3 region has the DNA TGTGCCAGCAGCAAGCCGGAGGACTCAGGGGGCTATGGCTACACCTTC. This encodes CASSKPEDSGGYGYTF.

The CDR3 DNA is TGTGCCAGCAGTTACTCCCTAACTAGTGAAGCTTTCTTT. Protein product: CASSYSLTSEAFF. The J gene is TRBJ1-1, the V gene TRBV6-5; D is undetermined. V was cut by 0 bases and J by 7 bases, with 9 bases left in between. Germline CDR1 is MNHEY and CDR2 is SVGAGI. The CDR3 is 13 residues long.

This rearrangement joins TRBV28 to TRBJ1-2, with TRBD1 identical over 7 bases. CDR3 length equals 13 residues. Germline-derived CDR1 and CDR2 are MDHEN and SYDVKM. After removal of 6 bases from V and 4 bases from J, the junction contained 5 bases not matched to a gene. The CDR3 nucleotides read TGTGCCAGCAGCCTTGACAGGGTCTATGGCTACACCTTC. Translation: CASSLDRVYGYTF.

The gene calls are TRBV7-3 and TRBJ2-1; 9 nucleotides match TRBD1. Trimming cost V 5 bases and J 4 bases; bases outside gene matches: 3. Germline V gene sequence: CDR1 SGHTA, CDR2 FQGTGA. The CDR3 sequence is 14 residues long. This CDR3 is CASSPGQGYNEQFF. CDR3 DNA sequence: TGTGCCAGCAGCCCCGGACAGGGGTACAATGAGCAGTTCTTC.

This chain uses TRBV14 with TRBJ2-1, with 7 bases that match TRBD2. The CDR3 spans 13 residues. Germline V lookup: CDR1 SGHDN, CDR2 FVKESK. V lost 3 bases, J lost 9 bases, and 5 bases stayed unmatched. CDR3 nucleotide sequence: TGTGCCAGCAGCCAGGCGGGAGAGGTTGAGCAGTTCTTC. This codes for CASSQAGEVEQFF.